This record looks at one T cell receptor (beta chain) sequence and its context. Per the germline V gene, CDR1 is MNHNY and CDR2 is SVGAGI (reference sequence). The CDR3 length is 14 residues. Trimming at V came to 7 bases and at J to 2 bases, leaving 8 bases not matched to a gene. The data derive from a study of blood T cell repertoires in COVID-19. Study-level information: The study drew acute and convalescent COVID-19 samples from the United States, Italy and Spain. PBMCs, B-cell-depleted T cells, or T cells provided the cDNA or gDNA that made up the material.

Per the original methods: From reference gene primer amplification, estimates of nucleated cell counts were derived. Measured with immunoSEQ multiplex PCR; TCRdb has only the in-frame clones, and not every one. The V and J calls and the clone size are those of that table, but D and trimming were determined from the DNA. The repertoire has 90,000 to 120,000 clones, more than 85% of them found once; the top ten carry about 6.3%. The TCR originated in a human donor in a cohort sampled during active COVID-19. The sample taken for sequencing was peripheral blood. V and J are TRBV6-6 and TRBJ2-7; 7 positions match TRBD1. The CDR3 DNA is TGTGCCAGCACCGAGACAGGGATGCCCTACGAGCAGTACTTC. Protein: CASTETGMPYEQYF.